Below are 8 T cell receptor beta chains sequenced from a single sample in a study of T-cell memory formation after mild COVID-19. Each CDR3 protein gets one entry after TCRdb re-called the 5' RACE reads with MiXCR. There are over 350,000 distinct CDR3 sequences in the sample; 20% to 25% occur only once, and 8.5% to 9% lies in the top ten. Material: PBMCs or a T cell subset sorted from them (not recorded which). The receptors derive from an adult woman who had mild COVID-19 (a few samples of this study predate the infection). Cell type and time point are not known.

This clonotype occurred a few times. The chain has TRBV27 and TRBJ1-5; D possibly corresponds to TRBD1 (5 bases). The CDR3 runs to 15 residues. V was pared by 6 bases and J by 0 bases, with 12 bases between. Germline lookup yields CDR1 MNHEY and CDR2 SMNVEV (reference sequence). The CDR3 sequence is CASSPLRGSNQPQHF. CDR3 in DNA: TGTGCCAGCAGCCCTTTGAGGGGTAGCAATCAGCCCCAGCATTTT.

In this sample, this clonotype turned up a few times. The chain couples TRBV6-5 to TRBJ2-4, with D possibly called TRBD1 or TRBD2 (5 bases each). The germline V gene has CDR1 MNHEY and CDR2 SVGAGI. The ends were cut back, 5 bases at V and 0 bases at J, with 14 bases in the middle. The CDR3 is 16 amino acids. CDR3 residues: CASSNAGRLAKNIQYF. DNA for the CDR3: TGTGCCAGCAGTAACGCAGGGAGATTAGCCAAAAACATTCAGTACTTC.

This clonotype was detected a few times. V gene TRBV7-9 combines with J gene TRBJ2-5, with D possibly matching TRBD2 (5 bases). The CDR3 has 14 amino acids. Trimming stripped 3 bases from V and 3 bases from J, with 11 bases between. The germline V gene has CDR1 SEHNR and CDR2 FQNEAQ (reference sequence). The DNA of the CDR3 is TGTGCCAGCAGCTTTGGTCCGGGGAAAGAGACCCAGTACTTC. It specifies CASSFGPGKETQYF.

The J gene is TRBJ2-7, the V gene TRBV24-1; perhaps TRBD2 as D (6 bases). Germline values: CDR1 KGHDR, CDR2 SFDVKD. V dropped 10 bases and J dropped 1 base, with 13 bases sitting between them. The CDR3 contains 13 residues. CDR3 residues: CATDRDSSYEQYF. The DNA for the CDR3 is TGTGCCACGGACCGGGACTCGTCCTACGAGCAGTACTTC.

There are a few counts of this clonotype. The chain couples TRBV4-1 to TRBJ1-1; 7 nucleotides line up with TRBD1. V gave up 3 bases and J gave up 8 bases; unmatched junction bases: 12. This CDR3 region has 15 residues. Germline CDR1 and CDR2: MGHRA and YSYEKL. The CDR3 nucleotides read TGCGCCAGCAGCCAGCTACACTCAGGGGGTCTAGAAGCTTTCTTT. Its protein product is CASSQLHSGGLEAFF.

The rearrangement uses TRBV20-1 and TRBJ2-7; TRBD1 agrees at 7 bases. The CDR3 runs to 12 residues. CDR1 and CDR2 (germline): DFQATT, SNEGSKA (reference sequence). The CDR3 is CLATPGGYEQYF. The CDR3 DNA reads as TGCCTGGCTACTCCAGGGGGCTACGAGCAGTACTTC.

At least ten counts were recorded for this clonotype. CDR3 DNA: TGTGCCAGCAGCTCCCGGACAGGGGGCATTACTACCTACGAGCAGTACTTC. Amino acids: CASSSRTGGITTYEQYF. The rearrangement uses TRBV7-9 and TRBJ2-7, with TRBD1 identical over 11 bases. There are 17 residues in the CDR3. Per the germline V gene, CDR1 is SEHNR and CDR2 is FQNEAQ (reference sequence). Trimming took 4 bases from V and 2 from J; bases not matched to a gene: 10.

The rearrangement uses TRBV24-1 and TRBJ2-5; unclear D gene. With 4 bases removed from V and 2 bases from J, the gap between germline ends came to 4 bases. The CDR3 runs 12 residues. Germline assignment: CDR1 KGHDR and CDR2 SFDVKD. The CDR3, as DNA: TGTGCCACCAGTGAAGCGCAAGAGACCCAGTACTTC. It specifies CATSEAQETQYF.